The 8 T cell receptor beta chains below were found in one sample sequenced in a study of cytomegalovirus exposure and HLA in healthy donors. The study ran its PCR with 60 Vbeta and 13 Jbeta primers. TCRdb's table, derived via immunoSEQ multiplex PCR, lists solely in-frame clones and lacks some. The sample contains some 200,000 clones, around 85% of which appear only once. Sequences were obtained from PBMCs. Receptors were obtained from a girl aged 2-10 years in good health and CMV-seronegative.

The gene calls are TRBV6-5 and TRBJ1-3; 7 nucleotides align to TRBD1. V shed 5 bases and J 7 bases; nucleotides not matched to a gene: 11. Looked up from germline, CDR1 is MNHEY and CDR2 is SVGAGI. CDR3 size: 15 residues. DNA of the CDR3: TGTGCCAGCAGTAGATTAACTAGGGGGCGGAACACCATATATTTT. Protein sequence: CASSRLTRGRNTIYF.

This clone was detected only a few times. This chain joins TRBV5-6 and TRBJ2-7; maybe TRBD1 (6 bases). This CDR3 is built from 15 residues. The V gene's germline CDR1 is SGHDT and CDR2 YYEEEE. Trimming removed 4 bases at V and 0 bases at J, with 14 bases between. Here the CDR3 reads CASSPQTGPSYEQYF. DNA for the CDR3: TGTGCCAGCAGCCCCCAGACAGGACCCTCCTACGAGCAGTACTTC.

The rearrangement uses TRBV30 and TRBJ2-6, with D uncertain. V lost 2 bases to trimming and J lost 4 bases, with 9 bases between them. In germline, CDR1 is GTSNPN, CDR2 SVGIG (reference sequence). This CDR3 has 14 amino acids. For the CDR3, the DNA is TGTGCCTGGAGTCGTTCCCCGGGGGCCAACGTCCTGACTTTC. Its protein is CAWSRSPGANVLTF.

The chain has TRBV19 and TRBJ2-5; 7 nucleotides match TRBD2. Trimming removed 3 bases from V and 4 bases from J; junction bases left unmatched: 2. From germline, CDR1 is LNHDA and CDR2 SQIVND (reference sequence). The CDR3 length is 13 residues. In nucleotides, the CDR3 is TGTGCCAGTAGTATCGGGGGGAGAGAGACCCAGTACTTC. Protein product: CASSIGGRETQYF.

V and J are TRBV27 and TRBJ1-1, with TRBD1 as a possible D gene (5 bases). Germline V CDR1 and CDR2: MNHEY, SMNVEV (reference sequence). The CDR3 has 14 amino acids. Deletions cut 3 bases from V and 1 base from J, with 9 bases between. CDR3 loop: CASSLGQGNTEAFF. CDR3 nucleotide sequence: TGTGCCAGCAGTTTGGGGCAGGGGAACACTGAAGCTTTCTTT.

Only a few counts were recorded for this clone. The V call is TRBV7-9, the J call TRBJ1-1; D gene uncertain. Germline CDR1 SEHNR, CDR2 FQNEAQ (reference sequence). Deletions cut 8 bases from V and 6 bases from J, with 7 bases between. The CDR3 totals 10 residues. CDR3 nucleotides: TGTGCCAGCTCAGGTCCTGAAGCTTTCTTT. It specifies CASSGPEAFF.

The table lists this clone with a count of one. The rearrangement uses TRBV5-1 and TRBJ2-5; 11 bases are a match to TRBD2. CDR3 length equals 16 residues. Germline V gene data show CDR1 as SGHRS and CDR2 as YFSETQ. Trimming removed 1 base from V and 4 bases from J; junction bases left unmatched: 6. In nucleotides, the CDR3 is TGCGCCAGCAGCTTGCGGGTGCTAGCGGGGGGAGAGACCCAGTACTTC. Its protein product is CASSLRVLAGGETQYF.

This chain links TRBV6-6 with TRBJ1-1, with 7 bases identical to TRBD1. This CDR3 contains 12 residues. J gave up 6 bases and V 7 bases, and 5 bases lay outside the gene matches. Germline V gene data show CDR1 as MNHNY and CDR2 as SVGAGI (reference sequence). CDR3: CASTRQGPEAFF. The CDR3 DNA sequence: TGTGCCAGCACTCGACAGGGCCCTGAAGCTTTCTTT.